This T cell receptor beta chain appears in the sequencing data of a study of cytomegalovirus exposure and HLA in healthy donors. Study conclusions and caveats: Associated with cytomegalovirus, according to the listing, were about 160 TCR beta chains. A few CMV-associated chains proved CMV antigen-specific in vitro.

Remarks on this clone: Its target is unknown.

Trimming pared 0 bases from V and 5 bases from J, leaving 10 bases between. The CDR3 contains 14 residues. Per germline, CDR1 SGHAT and CDR2 FQNNGV. Researchers ran the PCR with 60 Vbeta and 13 Jbeta primers. Authors' methods: Later, tens of millions of unique TCR beta chains were counted in an analysis, and some 11 million of them were shared. Here immunoSEQ multiplex PCR was the method, and the copy in TCRdb shows in-frame clones only, minus some. D and trimming come from the DNA, and the V and J calls and clone size come from that table. The data show 150,000 or so clones, and the top ten clones hold around 1.6%.

Sequencing was done on a sample of PBMCs. The sequence came from a woman in her fifties or sixties in good health and CMV-seronegative. The rearrangement uses TRBV11-2 and TRBJ2-5; tentatively, D is TRBD2 (5 bases). CDR3 region: CASSLESSGETQYF. CDR3 coding DNA: TGTGCCAGCAGCTTAGAGTCCAGCGGCGAGACCCAGTACTTC.